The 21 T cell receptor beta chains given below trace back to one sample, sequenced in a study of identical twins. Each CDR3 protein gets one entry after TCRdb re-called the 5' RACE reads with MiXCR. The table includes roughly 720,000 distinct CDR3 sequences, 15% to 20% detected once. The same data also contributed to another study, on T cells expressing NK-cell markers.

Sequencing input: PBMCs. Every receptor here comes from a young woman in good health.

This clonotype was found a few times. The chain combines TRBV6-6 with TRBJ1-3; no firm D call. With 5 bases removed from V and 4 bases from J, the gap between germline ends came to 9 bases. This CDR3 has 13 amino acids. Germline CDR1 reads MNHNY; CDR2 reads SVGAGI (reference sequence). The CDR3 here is CASSVSTGNTIYF. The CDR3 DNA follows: TGTGCCAGCAGTGTCAGTACAGGAAACACCATATATTTT.

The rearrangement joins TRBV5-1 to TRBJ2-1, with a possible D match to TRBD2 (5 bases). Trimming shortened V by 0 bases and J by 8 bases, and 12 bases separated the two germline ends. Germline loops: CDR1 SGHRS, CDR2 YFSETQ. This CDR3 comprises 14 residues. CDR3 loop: CASSLVRPEDEQFF. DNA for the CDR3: TGCGCCAGCAGCTTGGTTCGGCCGGAGGATGAGCAGTTCTTC.

The CDR3 sequence: CAISESAGGSSYEQYF. The CDR3 DNA sequence: TGTGCCATCAGTGAGTCGGCGGGGGGAAGCTCCTACGAGCAGTACTTC. The chain carries TRBV10-3 and TRBJ2-7; 8 nucleotides align to TRBD2. CDR1 and CDR2 from the germline V gene are ENHRY and SYGVKD. The junction had 4 bases not matched to a gene; V was cut back by 0 bases and J by 0 bases. This CDR3 has 16 amino acids.

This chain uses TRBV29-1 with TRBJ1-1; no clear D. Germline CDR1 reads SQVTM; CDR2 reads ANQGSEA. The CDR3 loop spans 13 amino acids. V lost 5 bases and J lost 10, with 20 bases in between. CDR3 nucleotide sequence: TGCAGCGTTTTGATTAGTTCCGCAGCTCTAGCTTTCTTT. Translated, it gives CSVLISSAALAFF.

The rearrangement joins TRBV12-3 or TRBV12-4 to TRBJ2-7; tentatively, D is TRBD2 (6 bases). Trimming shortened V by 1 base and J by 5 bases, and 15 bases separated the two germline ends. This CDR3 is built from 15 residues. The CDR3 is CASSLGREPPHEQYF. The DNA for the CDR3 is TGTGCCAGCAGTTTAGGGCGGGAACCCCCCCACGAGCAGTACTTC.

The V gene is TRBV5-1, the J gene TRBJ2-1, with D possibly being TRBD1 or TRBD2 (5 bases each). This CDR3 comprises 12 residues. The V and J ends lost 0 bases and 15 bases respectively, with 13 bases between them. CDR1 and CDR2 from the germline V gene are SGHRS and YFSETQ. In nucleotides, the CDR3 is TGCGCCAGCAGCTTGGCCGGGACGTGGGGGTTCTTC. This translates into CASSLAGTWGFF.

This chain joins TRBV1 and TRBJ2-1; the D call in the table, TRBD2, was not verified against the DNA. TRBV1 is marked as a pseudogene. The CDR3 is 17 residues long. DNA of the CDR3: TGCACCAGCAGCCAAGATTGGCCGGGACTAGCGTATATTGAGCAGTTCTTC. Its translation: CTSSQDWPGLAYIEQFF.

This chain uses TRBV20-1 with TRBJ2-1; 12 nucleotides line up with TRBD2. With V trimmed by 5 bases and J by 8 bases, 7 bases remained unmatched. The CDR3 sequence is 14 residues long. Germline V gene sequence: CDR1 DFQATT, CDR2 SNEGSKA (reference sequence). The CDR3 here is CSAGPSGRGYEQFF. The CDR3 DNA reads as TGCAGTGCTGGCCCTAGCGGGAGGGGCTATGAGCAGTTCTTC.

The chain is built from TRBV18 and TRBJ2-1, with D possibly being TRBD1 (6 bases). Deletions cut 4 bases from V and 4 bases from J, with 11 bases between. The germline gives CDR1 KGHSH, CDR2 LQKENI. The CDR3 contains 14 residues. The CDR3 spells CASSRQGLYNEQFF. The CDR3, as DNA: TGTGCCAGCTCACGCCAGGGGCTATACAATGAGCAGTTCTTC.

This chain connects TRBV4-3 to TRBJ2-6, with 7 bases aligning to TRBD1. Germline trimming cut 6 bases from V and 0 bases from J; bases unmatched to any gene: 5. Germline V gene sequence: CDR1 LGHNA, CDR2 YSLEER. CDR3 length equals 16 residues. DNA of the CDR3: TGCGCCAGCAGACGGGACAGAGTCTCTGGGGCCAACGTCCTGACTTTC. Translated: CASRRDRVSGANVLTF.

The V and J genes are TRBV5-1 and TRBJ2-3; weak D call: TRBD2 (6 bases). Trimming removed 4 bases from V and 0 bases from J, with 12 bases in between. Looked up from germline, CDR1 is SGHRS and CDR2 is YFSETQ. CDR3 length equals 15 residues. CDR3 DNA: TGCGCCAGCAGCGGTAGCGGTCCTAGCACAGATACGCAGTATTTT. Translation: CASSGSGPSTDTQYF.

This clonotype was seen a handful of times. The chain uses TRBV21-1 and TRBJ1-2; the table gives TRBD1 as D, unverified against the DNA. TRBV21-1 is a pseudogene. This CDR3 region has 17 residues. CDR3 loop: CASSKGGGGTAKYRYTF. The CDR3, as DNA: TGTGCCAGCAGCAAAGGCGGGGGTGGGACAGCTAAGTATCGCTACACCTTC.

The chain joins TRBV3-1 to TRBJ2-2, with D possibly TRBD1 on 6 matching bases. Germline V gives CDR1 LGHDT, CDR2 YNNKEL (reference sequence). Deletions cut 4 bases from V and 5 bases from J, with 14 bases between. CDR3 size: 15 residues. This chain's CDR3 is CASSLGHERTGELFF. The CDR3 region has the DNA TGTGCCAGCAGCCTGGGACACGAGAGGACCGGGGAGCTGTTTTTT.

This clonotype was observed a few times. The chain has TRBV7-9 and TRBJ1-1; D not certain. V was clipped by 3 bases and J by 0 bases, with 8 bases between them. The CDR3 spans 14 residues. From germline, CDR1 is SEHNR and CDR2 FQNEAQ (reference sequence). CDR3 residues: CASSFSGLNTEAFF. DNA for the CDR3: TGTGCCAGCAGCTTTTCCGGCTTGAACACTGAAGCTTTCTTT.

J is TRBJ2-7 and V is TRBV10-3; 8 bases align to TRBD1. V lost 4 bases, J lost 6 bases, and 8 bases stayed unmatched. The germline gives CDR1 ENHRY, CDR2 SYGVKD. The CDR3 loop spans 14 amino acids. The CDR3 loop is CAISGGQVPVEQYF. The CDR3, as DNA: TGTGCCATCAGTGGGGGACAGGTTCCTGTCGAGCAGTACTTC.

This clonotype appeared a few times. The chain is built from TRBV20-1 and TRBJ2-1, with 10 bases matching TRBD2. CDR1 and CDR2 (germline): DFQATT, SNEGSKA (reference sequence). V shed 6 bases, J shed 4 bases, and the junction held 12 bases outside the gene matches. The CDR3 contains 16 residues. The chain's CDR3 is CSALPAAGGGYNEQFF. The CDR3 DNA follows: TGCAGTGCCCTCCCGGCAGCGGGGGGGGGTTACAATGAGCAGTTCTTC.

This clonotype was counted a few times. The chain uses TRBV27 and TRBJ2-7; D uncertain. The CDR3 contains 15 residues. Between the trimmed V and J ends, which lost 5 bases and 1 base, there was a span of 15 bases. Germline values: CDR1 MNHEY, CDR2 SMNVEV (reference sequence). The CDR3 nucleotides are TGTGCCAGCAGTCCCCTCGTAGCCCTGTCCTACGAGCAGTACTTC. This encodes CASSPLVALSYEQYF.

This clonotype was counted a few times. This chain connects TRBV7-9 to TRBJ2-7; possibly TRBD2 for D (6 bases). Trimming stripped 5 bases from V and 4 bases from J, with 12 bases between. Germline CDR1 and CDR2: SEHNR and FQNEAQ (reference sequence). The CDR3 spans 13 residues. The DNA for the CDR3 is TGTGCCAGCAGCCCTCTCCGGGGGTACGAGCAGTACTTC. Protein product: CASSPLRGYEQYF.

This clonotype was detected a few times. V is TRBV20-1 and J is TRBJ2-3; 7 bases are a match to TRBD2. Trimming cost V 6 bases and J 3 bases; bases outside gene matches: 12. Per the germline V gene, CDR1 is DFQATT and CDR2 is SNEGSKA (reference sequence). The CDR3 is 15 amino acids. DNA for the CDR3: TGCAGTGCCCCCCCGGGGCGGGAGAAAACAGATACGCAGTATTTT. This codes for CSAPPGREKTDTQYF.

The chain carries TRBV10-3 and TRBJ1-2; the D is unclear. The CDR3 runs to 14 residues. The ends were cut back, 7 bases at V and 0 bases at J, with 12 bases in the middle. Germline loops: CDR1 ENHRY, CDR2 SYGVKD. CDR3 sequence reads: CAITDGRANYGYTF. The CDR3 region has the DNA TGTGCCATCACGGACGGCAGAGCTAACTATGGCTACACCTTC.

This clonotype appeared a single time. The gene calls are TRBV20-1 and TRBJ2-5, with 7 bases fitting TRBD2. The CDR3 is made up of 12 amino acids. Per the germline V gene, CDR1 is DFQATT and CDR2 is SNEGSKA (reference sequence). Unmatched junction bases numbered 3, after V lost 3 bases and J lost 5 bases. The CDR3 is CSASLGGETQYF. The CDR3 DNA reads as TGCAGTGCTAGCCTGGGGGGGGAGACCCAGTACTTC.